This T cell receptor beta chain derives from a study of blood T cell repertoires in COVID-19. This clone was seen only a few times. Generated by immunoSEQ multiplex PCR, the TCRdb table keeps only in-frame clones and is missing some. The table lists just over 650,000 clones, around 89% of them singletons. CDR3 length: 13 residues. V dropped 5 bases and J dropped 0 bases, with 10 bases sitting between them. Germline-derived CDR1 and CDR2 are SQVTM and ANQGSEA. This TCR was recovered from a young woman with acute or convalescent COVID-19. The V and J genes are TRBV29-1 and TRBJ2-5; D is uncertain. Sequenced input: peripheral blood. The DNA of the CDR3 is TGCAGCGTTCTAAGAAGCGACCAAGAGACCCAGTACTTC. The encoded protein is CSVLRSDQETQYF.